The subject of this entry is one T cell receptor (beta chain). The clone's antigen remains unknown. No much larger clonotype is one base removed from it; base qualities were not supplied. The library was prepared using the immunoSEQ multiplex PCR assay. TCRdb re-hosts the immuneACCESS table, in-frame sequences only. Its copies lack some clones; in the studies checked, an unresolved V gene accounts for under half of them, and the cause for the rest is not known. The sample has about 710,000 clones on record, around 87% of them singletons. The top ten hold 0.0094% of the sample. From cysteine to phenylalanine, the CDR3 is 14 amino acids long. The read is trimmed to its CDR3 DNA, 42 bases read in frame from base 1. Via the germline V gene (reference sequence), CDR1 is LNHNV and CDR2 YYDKDF. Trimming removed 1 base from V and 7 bases from J; the gene matches leave 5 bases unexplained. The sample originates from a study of shared T cell receptors in the human thymus (dated by TCRdb to the early 2020s). Some background on the complete study: The study examined how the human thymus generates shared, self-reactive T-cell receptor alpha chains.

The sample also formed part of further work on human thymus T cells. Drawing on the second study: The donors were immunologically healthy infants in Finland who had open corrective cardiac surgery for congenital heart defects. The thymus tissue came from surgical resects taken out during corrective cardiac surgery. Both the thymic and the peripheral blood repertoires appeared to show biased V and J gene segment usage. According to the related research, thymic TCR repertoires were highly overlapping among unrelated individuals. The study characterized TCR alpha and beta repertoires from under ten infant thymus samples and a few related peripheral blood samples. Donor ages ranged from about 7 to 250 days, and the cohort comprised six or seven male and two female infants. Thymocytes were mechanically released from the tissue and were stored as pellets of roughly 9-31 million cells at -70 degrees C. A QIAsymphony instrument was used to extract genomic DNA from the frozen cell pellets. TCRB and TCRAD loci were amplified from a standardized quantity of quality-controlled genomic DNA using the immunoSEQ multiplex PCR assay. The amplicons covered the V(D)J region and were long enough to include the CDR3 and to identify the V and J genes. Through the commercial immunoSEQ service, the amplicons were sequenced on an Illumina platform. Primer bias and sequencing errors were corrected as previously described, and TCRAD and TCRB definitions were based on the IMGT database. Analysis of the repertoires was done with immunoSEQ Analyzer 3.0 and VDJTools and included basic statistics, V/J segment usage, diversity estimates, rarefaction and pairwise overlap. Chao1, ChaoE, Efron-Thisted, Shannon and inverse Simpson indices were used to estimate diversity, which was also estimated on datasets down-sampled to the smallest sample. For repertoire overlap, CDR3 nucleotide sequence, V gene and J gene had to match strictly, and clustering was done by Jaccard-based multidimensional scaling. On average, thymus samples yielded around 810,000 unique TCRB clonotypes, whereas blood samples yielded some 85,000.

This clonotype originated in a boy under two years old with a congenital heart defect. Donor details come from another sample of the same person, matched by shared clones. The specimen was thymocytes. The sequence is built from TRBV15 and TRBJ1-1; 8 bases in the middle match TRBD1. The CDR3 region reads CATSRVTGGVEAFF. The sequenced DNA: TGTGCCACCAGCAGAGTTACAGGGGGAGTTGAAGCTTTCTTT.